Listed below are T cell receptor beta chains from one sample, sequenced in a study of cytomegalovirus exposure and HLA in healthy donors. Assay: immunoSEQ multiplex PCR; the TCRdb copy retains only in-frame clones and omits some. The data include 120,000 or so clones; the top ten clones carry roughly 4%. Source material: PBMCs. Receptor source: a man younger than 30 in good health and CMV-seronegative. Both conserved end residues are trimmed from each CDR3.

V	J	CDR3
TRBV5-1	TRBJ2-7	ASSGTGRYEQY
TRBV2	TRBJ2-3	ASSPGLEDTQY
TRBV6-6	TRBJ1-2	ASSYIPDRDHGYT
TRBV9	TRBJ2-2	ASSVAANTGELF
TRBV2	TRBJ1-3	ASSDRQGGHTIY
TRBV15	TRBJ1-4	ATSRETGPNEKLF
TRBV13	TRBJ2-7	ASSLRLAGPYEQY
TRBV2	TRBJ1-5	ASSEQGLGNQPQH
TRBV11-3	TRBJ2-2	ASSVTSGVTGELF
TRBV9	TRBJ1-2	ASSPREAYGYT
TRBV5-4	TRBJ2-5	ASSFRGIQETQY
TRBV11-1	TRBJ2-3	ASSLSLGTLTTDTQY
TRBV29-1	TRBJ2-7	SVDDDRAYEQY
TRBV9	TRBJ1-1	ASSVGGSDTEAF
TRBV7-2	TRBJ1-5	ASSFGQGGQPQH
TRBV6-1	TRBJ2-7	ASSHRGQAVYEQY
TRBV5-1	TRBJ1-5	ASSLGPGNNQPQH
TRBV6-5	TRBJ1-3	ASSYAPEGAGNTIY
TRBV5-6	TRBJ1-2	ASSSYTTGGDWGYT
TRBV7-2	TRBJ2-6	ATFDGVKGANVLT
TRBV29-1	TRBJ1-2	SVDDSPNYGYT
TRBV5-1	TRBJ1-3	ASSTLTGDGNTIY
TRBV7-9	TRBJ1-4	ASSLWQGTNEKLF
TRBV18	TRBJ2-7	ASTPIAGAGSSYEQY
TRBV9	TRBJ1-2	ASSVGATAGGGYGYT
TRBV4-1	TRBJ1-5	ASSLQRGTGESFSNQPQH
TRBV16	TRBJ1-6	ASSHNRGRVSPLH
TRBV15	TRBJ1-4	ATSRDVNEKLF
TRBV27	TRBJ1-5	ATRQSISNQPQH
TRBV6-5	TRBJ2-5	ASRFRGSQETQY
TRBV7-2	TRBJ2-7	ASSATDYEQY